This T cell receptor (beta chain) derives from a study of TIL therapy for anti-PD-1-resistant metastatic lung cancer. Looking at the study overall: Patients had a median age of approximately 50 years (range about 38-85). Tumors carried a median roughly 1.5 non-synonymous mutations per megabase.

Time point meaning: pre-treatment sample, taken before nivolumab and TIL therapy. Most excised metastases sampled were pleural nodules or supraclavicular lymph nodes. The immunoSEQ assay was v3. Each library reached roughly 2 million read pairs, or about 4.5-6.5 million at deep level. Clones were sequenced by immunoSEQ multiplex PCR, and TCRdb holds only the in-frame ones, with some missing. The sample holds 95,000 or so clones; about three fifths are singletons and the top ten take approximately 9.9%. The table lists this clone with a few counts. Germline CDR1 MNHEY, CDR2 SVGAGI. CDR3 length equals 15 residues. Trimming at V came to 4 bases and at J to 2 bases, leaving 3 bases not matched to a gene.

This sequence was found in a person aged 25 to 85 with non-small cell lung cancer. The material was tumor tissue, obtained at baseline. J is TRBJ1-3 and V is TRBV6-5; 9 bases match TRBD1. The CDR3 DNA is TGTGCCAGCAGTTTCCGGACAGGGGCTGGAAACACCATATATTTT. Translating it yields CASSFRTGAGNTIYF.